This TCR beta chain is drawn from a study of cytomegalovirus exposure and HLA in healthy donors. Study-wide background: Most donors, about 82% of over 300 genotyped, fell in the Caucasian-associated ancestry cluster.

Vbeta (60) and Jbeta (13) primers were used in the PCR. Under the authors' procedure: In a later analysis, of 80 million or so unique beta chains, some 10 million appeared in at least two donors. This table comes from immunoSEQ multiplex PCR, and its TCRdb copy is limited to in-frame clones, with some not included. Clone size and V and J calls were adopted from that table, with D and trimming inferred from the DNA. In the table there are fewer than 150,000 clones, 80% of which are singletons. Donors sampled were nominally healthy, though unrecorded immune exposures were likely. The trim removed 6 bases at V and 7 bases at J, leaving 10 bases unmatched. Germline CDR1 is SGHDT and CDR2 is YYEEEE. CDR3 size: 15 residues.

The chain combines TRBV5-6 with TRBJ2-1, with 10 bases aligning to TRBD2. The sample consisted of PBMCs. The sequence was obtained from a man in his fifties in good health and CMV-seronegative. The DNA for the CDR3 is TGTGCCAGCACCACAGCGGGAGGGCCGCGAAATGAGCAGTTCTTC. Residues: CASTTAGGPRNEQFF.